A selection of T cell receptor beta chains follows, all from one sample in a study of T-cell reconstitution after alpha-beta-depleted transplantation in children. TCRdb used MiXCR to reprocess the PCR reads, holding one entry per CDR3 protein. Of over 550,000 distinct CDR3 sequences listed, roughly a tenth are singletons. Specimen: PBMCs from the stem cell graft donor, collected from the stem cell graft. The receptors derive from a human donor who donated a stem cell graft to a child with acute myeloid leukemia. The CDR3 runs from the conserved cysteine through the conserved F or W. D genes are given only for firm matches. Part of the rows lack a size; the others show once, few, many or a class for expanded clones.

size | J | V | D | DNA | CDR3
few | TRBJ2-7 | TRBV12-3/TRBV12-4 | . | TGTGCCAGCAGTTTAAATTTCGGGCAGTACTTC | CASSLNFGQYF
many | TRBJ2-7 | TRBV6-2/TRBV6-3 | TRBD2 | TGTGCCAGCAGGAATATAGCGGGAGTCTACGAGCAGTACTTC | CASRNIAGVYEQYF
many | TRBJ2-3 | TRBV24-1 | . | TGTGCCACCAGTGACCCTCTCACAGATACGCAGTATTTT | CATSDPLTDTQYF
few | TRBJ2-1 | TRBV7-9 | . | TGTGCCAGCAGCCCTCGACAGGCCCCCCACAATGAGCAGTTCTTC | CASSPRQAPHNEQFF
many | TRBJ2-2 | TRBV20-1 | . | TGCAGTGCTAGAGATTTGGTAGATGGGGAGCTGTTTTTT | CSARDLVDGELFF
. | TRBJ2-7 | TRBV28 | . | TGTGCCAGCACCACCGCCTACGAGCAGTACTTC | CASTTAYEQYF
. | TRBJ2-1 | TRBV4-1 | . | TGCGCCAGCAGCCAAGATCCCCCAGGGGATGAGCAGTTCTTC | CASSQDPPGDEQFF
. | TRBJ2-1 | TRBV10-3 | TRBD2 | TGTGCCATCCGGACTAGCGGGAGGGACAATGAGCAGTTCTTC | CAIRTSGRDNEQFF
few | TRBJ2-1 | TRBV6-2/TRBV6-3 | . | TGTGCCAGCAGTTATCGGGGCGGAATCACCTACAATGAGCAGTTCTTC | CASSYRGGITYNEQFF
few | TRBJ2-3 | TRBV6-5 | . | TGTGCCAGCGGGTCTAGCGCAATTCCTAGCACAGATACGCAGTATTTT | CASGSSAIPSTDTQYF
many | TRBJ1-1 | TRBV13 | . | TGTGCCAGCAGCTTCGAGGGGAACACTGAAGCTTTCTTT | CASSFEGNTEAFF
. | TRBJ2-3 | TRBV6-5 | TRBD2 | TGTGCCAGCAGTTACGGGACTAGCGAAAGAGGGAATACGCAGTATTTT | CASSYGTSERGNTQYF
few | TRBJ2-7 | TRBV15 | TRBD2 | TGTGCCACCAGCAGAGATTCCAGCGGGAGTAGCGACGAGCAGTACTTC | CATSRDSSGSSDEQYF
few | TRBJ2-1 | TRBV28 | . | TGTGCCAGCAGTTTAGTCCCCCCAGGACTCGCCAAAGGAAATGAGCAGTTCTTC | CASSLVPPGLAKGNEQFF
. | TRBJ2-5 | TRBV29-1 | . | TGCAGCGTTCGTGGGAGGACCAAAGAGACCCAGTACTTC | CSVRGRTKETQYF